This TCR beta chain was sequenced for a study of brain T cells in children with intractable seizures. Findings of the study overall: Pre-surgery blood may have been undersampled, hiding some clones. Viral specificity was inferred only from CDR3 similarity; HCMV serostatus was unknown.

Time point reported: blood from clinic visit 5 months post-surgery; TSC patient then seizure free. Sequencing was limited to surgery cases with top T cell transcript signatures in brain tissue. Pre-surgery treatment included at least one anti-epileptic drug. The CDR3 totals 14 residues. Germline V lookup: CDR1 SNHLY, CDR2 FYNNEI. V lost 6 bases and J lost 4; bases outside the gene matches: 8. On this clone itself: The antigen remains undetermined.

Generated by immunoSEQ multiplex PCR, the TCRdb table keeps only in-frame clones and is missing some. The top ten clones hold 5% to 7% of a sample with about 340,000 clones, 93% of them seen once. This receptor was obtained from a boy in the first two years of life with tuberous sclerosis and intractable seizures. Sample: peripheral blood, taken approximately 5 months after surgery. The rearrangement links TRBV2 to TRBJ1-2; 7 bases are a match to TRBD1. DNA of the CDR3: TGTGCCAGCAGCCAGGAGGGACAGCCCTATGGCTACACCTTC. It translates to CASSQEGQPYGYTF.